The next 12 T cell receptor beta chains were all read from a single sample in a study of cytomegalovirus exposure and HLA in healthy donors. Primers: 60 Vbeta forward and 13 Jbeta reverse. The repertoire was sequenced with immunoSEQ multiplex PCR; TCRdb's copy has only in-frame clones and lacks some. In the table there are tens of thousands of clones, roughly 80% of which are singletons. The material sequenced was PBMCs. These receptors were obtained from a man aged 30 to 39 in good health and CMV-seronegative.

The chain carries TRBV29-1 and TRBJ2-1, with 10 bases fitting TRBD2. The CDR3 runs 13 residues. The germline V gene encodes CDR1 SQVTM and CDR2 ANQGSEA. After removal of 4 bases from V and 12 bases from J, the junction contained 9 bases not matched to a gene. CDR3 DNA sequence: TGCAGCGTTGCTAGCGGGAGAGCTGGACGGCAGTTCTTC. It yields the protein CSVASGRAGRQFF.

Here the CDR3 reads CASSRDSGFSQQFF. In nucleotides, the CDR3 is TGTGCCAGCAGCAGGGACTCCGGGTTTAGCCAGCAGTTCTTC. This sequence joins TRBV5-4 and TRBJ2-1, with a possible D match to TRBD2 (6 bases). Germline V lookup: CDR1 SGHNT, CDR2 YYREEE (reference sequence). This CDR3 is built from 14 residues. Between the trimmed V and J ends, which lost 4 bases and 11 bases, there was a span of 19 bases.

The V call is TRBV18, the J call TRBJ2-7; the match to TRBD1 covers 10 bases. Germline V gene lookup returns CDR1 KGHSH and CDR2 LQKENI. The CDR3 length is 15 residues. V gave up 5 bases and J gave up 2 bases; unmatched junction bases: 6. CDR3 nucleotides: TGTGCCAGCTCAAGAATCGGACAGGGGGCCTACGAGCAGTACTTC. Translating gives CASSRIGQGAYEQYF.

The rearrangement joins TRBV10-2 to TRBJ2-7; D is possibly TRBD1 (6 bases). Germline CDR1 WSHSY, CDR2 SAAADI. The CDR3 covers 14 residues. Trimming took off 9 bases at V and 2 bases at J, with 17 bases between the two ends. The CDR3 DNA follows: TGCGCCAGAGACCGGGACACTTTCCCCTACGAGCAGTACTTC. Protein product: CARDRDTFPYEQYF.

The chain carries TRBV5-1 and TRBJ2-1; 9 nucleotides agree with TRBD2. V was pared by 1 base and J by 6 bases, with 11 bases of the junction left unmatched. The CDR3 covers 17 residues. Germline lookup yields CDR1 SGHRS and CDR2 YFSETQ. The DNA of the CDR3 is TGCGCCAGCAGCTTGACCTATAGCGGGAGCGGAGGCAATGAGCAGTTCTTC. Translating it yields CASSLTYSGSGGNEQFF.

The V and J genes are TRBV6-1 and TRBJ2-7, with 7 bases lining up with TRBD1. Germline CDR1 and CDR2: MNHNS and SASEGT. The CDR3 has 15 residues. Trimming cost V 2 bases and J 2 bases; bases outside gene matches: 6. This CDR3 reads CASSEPTGVTYEQYF. CDR3 nucleotide sequence: TGTGCCAGCAGTGAACCCACAGGGGTCACCTACGAGCAGTACTTC.

This clone was observed once. This chain links TRBV30 with TRBJ1-5; D may be TRBD1 (6 bases). Trimming cost V 1 base and J 2 bases, with 6 bases left between them. Germline V lookup: CDR1 GTSNPN, CDR2 SVGIG (reference sequence). The CDR3 runs 13 residues. The CDR3 region is CAWSEGGNQPQHF. The DNA of the CDR3 is TGTGCCTGGAGTGAGGGGGGCAATCAGCCCCAGCATTTT.

This chain links TRBV2 with TRBJ2-2, with a possible D match to TRBD2 (7 bases). V lost 10 bases to trimming and J lost 4 bases, with 19 bases between them. The CDR3 length is 15 residues. From germline, CDR1 is SNHLY and CDR2 FYNNEI. Here the CDR3 reads CATGGFGGPTGELFF. The CDR3 DNA sequence: TGTGCCACCGGGGGGTTCGGGGGGCCCACCGGGGAGCTGTTTTTT.

This rearrangement joins TRBV2 to TRBJ1-2; the D gene is possibly TRBD1 (5 bases). There are 11 residues in the CDR3. CDR1 SNHLY and CDR2 FYNNEI come from the germline V gene. Trimming cost V 7 bases and J 3 bases, with 6 bases left between them. CDR3 protein: CASTRDYGYTF. CDR3 sequence (DNA): TGTGCCAGCACCAGGGACTATGGCTACACCTTC.

J is TRBJ2-1 and V is TRBV9, with 13 bases matching TRBD2. The V gene end was trimmed by 4 bases and the J gene end by 0 bases; junction bases not matched to a gene: 22. The CDR3 is 23 residues long. Germline V lookup: CDR1 SGDLS, CDR2 YYNGEE. DNA of the CDR3: TGTGCCAGCAGCCCGCGACTAGCGGGGGGTTCTGGTCCAAGGCTTAGCTCCTACAATGAGCAGTTCTTC. This gives the protein CASSPRLAGGSGPRLSSYNEQFF.

The V call is TRBV7-6, the J call TRBJ2-5; possible D gene TRBD2, 6 bases. The closer fit of TRBJ2-7 to the DNA end suggests the J call may be wrong. Germline V gives CDR1 SGHVS, CDR2 FNYEAQ. The CDR3 covers 14 residues. The CDR3 sequence is CASSPQGGSYEQYF. The CDR3 coding sequence is TGTGCCAGCAGCCCCCAGGGAGGCTCCTACGAGCAGTACTTC.

This chain joins TRBV11-2 and TRBJ2-7, with D possibly being TRBD1 (5 bases). V was cut by 0 bases and J by 4 bases, with 7 bases left in between. CDR1 is SGHAT and CDR2 is FQNNGV in the germline V gene. CDR3 size: 13 residues. The CDR3 coding sequence is TGTGCCAGCAGCTTAGACAGGGCATACGAGCAGTACTTC. It is translated as CASSLDRAYEQYF.